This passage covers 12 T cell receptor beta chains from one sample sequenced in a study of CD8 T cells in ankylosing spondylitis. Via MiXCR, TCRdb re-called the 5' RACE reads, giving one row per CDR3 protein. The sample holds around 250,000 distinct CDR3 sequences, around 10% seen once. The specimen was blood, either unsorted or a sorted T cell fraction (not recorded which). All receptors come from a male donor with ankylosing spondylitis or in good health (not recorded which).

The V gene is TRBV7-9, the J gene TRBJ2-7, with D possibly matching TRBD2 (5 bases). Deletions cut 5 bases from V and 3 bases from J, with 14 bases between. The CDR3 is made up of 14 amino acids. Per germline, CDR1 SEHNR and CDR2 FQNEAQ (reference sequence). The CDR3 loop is CASSDVRRNYEQYF. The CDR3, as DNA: TGTGCCAGCAGCGACGTCCGGAGGAACTACGAGCAGTACTTC.

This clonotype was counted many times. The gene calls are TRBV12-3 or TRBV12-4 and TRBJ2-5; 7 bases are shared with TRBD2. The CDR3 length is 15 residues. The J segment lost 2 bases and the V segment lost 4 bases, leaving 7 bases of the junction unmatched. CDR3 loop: CASSYGGGSQETQYF. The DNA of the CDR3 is TGTGCCAGCAGTTATGGGGGGGGGTCACAAGAGACCCAGTACTTC.

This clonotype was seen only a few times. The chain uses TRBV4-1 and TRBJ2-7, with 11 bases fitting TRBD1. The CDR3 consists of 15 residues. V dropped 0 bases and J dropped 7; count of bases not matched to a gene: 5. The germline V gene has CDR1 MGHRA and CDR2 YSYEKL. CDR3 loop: CASSQEGTGGDEQYF. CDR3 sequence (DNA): TGCGCCAGCAGCCAAGAAGGGACAGGGGGAGATGAGCAGTACTTC.

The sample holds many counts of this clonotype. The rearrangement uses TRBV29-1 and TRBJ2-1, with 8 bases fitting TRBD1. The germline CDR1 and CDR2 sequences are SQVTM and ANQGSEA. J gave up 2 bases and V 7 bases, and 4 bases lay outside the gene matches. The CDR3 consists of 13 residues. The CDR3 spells CSGGQETYNEQFF. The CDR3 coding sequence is TGCAGCGGGGGACAGGAGACCTACAATGAGCAGTTCTTC.

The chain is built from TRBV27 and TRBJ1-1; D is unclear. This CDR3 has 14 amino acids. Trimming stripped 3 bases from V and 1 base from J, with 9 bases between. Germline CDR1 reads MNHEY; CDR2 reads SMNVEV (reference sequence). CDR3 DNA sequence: TGTGCCAGCAGTTTTTTGTGGGGGAACACTGAAGCTTTCTTT. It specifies CASSFLWGNTEAFF.

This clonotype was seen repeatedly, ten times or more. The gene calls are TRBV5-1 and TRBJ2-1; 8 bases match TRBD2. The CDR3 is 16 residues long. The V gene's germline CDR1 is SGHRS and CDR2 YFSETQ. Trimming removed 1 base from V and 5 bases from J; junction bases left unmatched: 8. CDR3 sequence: CASSLWQAGANNEQFF. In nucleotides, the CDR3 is TGCGCCAGCAGCTTGTGGCAAGCGGGGGCTAACAATGAGCAGTTCTTC.

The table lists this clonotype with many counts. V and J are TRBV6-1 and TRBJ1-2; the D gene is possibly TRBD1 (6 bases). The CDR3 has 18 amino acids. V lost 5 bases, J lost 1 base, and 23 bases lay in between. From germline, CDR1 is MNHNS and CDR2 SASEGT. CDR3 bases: TGTGCCAGCAGTCATACGCCGTGGGGGGCCAACTATAACTATGGCTACACCTTC. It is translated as CASSHTPWGANYNYGYTF.

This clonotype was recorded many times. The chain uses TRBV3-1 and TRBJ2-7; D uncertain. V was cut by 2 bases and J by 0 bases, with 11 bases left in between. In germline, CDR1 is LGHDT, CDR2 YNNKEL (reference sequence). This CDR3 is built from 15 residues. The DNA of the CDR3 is TGTGCCAGCAGCCAAACAGCCTGGAGCTCCTACGAGCAGTACTTC. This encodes CASSQTAWSSYEQYF.

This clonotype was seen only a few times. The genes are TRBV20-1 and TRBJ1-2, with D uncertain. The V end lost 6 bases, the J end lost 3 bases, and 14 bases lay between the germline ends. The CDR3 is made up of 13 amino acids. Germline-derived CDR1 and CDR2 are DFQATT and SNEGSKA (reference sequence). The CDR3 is CSAETGKDYGYTF. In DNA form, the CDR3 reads TGCAGTGCCGAGACCGGGAAAGACTATGGCTACACCTTC.

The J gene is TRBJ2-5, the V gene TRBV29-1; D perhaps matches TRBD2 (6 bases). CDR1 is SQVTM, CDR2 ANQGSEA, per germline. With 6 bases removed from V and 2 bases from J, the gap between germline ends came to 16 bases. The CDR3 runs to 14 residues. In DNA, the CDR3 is TGCAGCGTACGACTAGTGGAAGTTCAAGAGACCCAGTACTTC. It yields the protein CSVRLVEVQETQYF.

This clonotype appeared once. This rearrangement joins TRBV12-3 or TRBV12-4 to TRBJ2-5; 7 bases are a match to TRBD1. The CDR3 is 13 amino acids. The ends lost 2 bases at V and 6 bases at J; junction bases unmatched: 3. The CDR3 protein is CASSLTGAKTQYF. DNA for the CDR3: TGTGCCAGCAGTTTAACAGGGGCGAAGACCCAGTACTTC.

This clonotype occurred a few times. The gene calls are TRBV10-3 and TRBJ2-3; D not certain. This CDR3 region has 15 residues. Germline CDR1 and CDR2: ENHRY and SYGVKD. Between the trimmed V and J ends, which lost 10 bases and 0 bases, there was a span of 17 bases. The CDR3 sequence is CASAPVTSSTDTQYF. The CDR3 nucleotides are TGTGCCAGCGCCCCGGTGACTTCAAGCACAGATACGCAGTATTTT.